This TCR beta chain was recovered during a study of T cell responses to AZD1222 COVID-19 vaccine. TCRdb keeps only in-frame clones here, not all; method: immunoSEQ multiplex PCR. The repertoire includes 130,000 to 150,000 clones, approximately 90% of them detected once, and approximately 16% sits in the top ten. Germline V gene data show CDR1 as SGDLS and CDR2 as YYNGEE. CDR3 length: 15 amino acids. Trimming cost V 1 base and J 6 bases; bases outside gene matches: 9. This sequence originates from an adult in good health. The V and J genes are TRBV9 and TRBJ1-2; 7 bases match TRBD1. This specimen was peripheral blood, taken on day 0 of AZD1222 vaccination. In nucleotides, the CDR3 is TGTGCCAGCAGCGTAACGGGACAGCTAATTGATGGCTACACCTTC. Protein sequence: CASSVTGQLIDGYTF.